Below are 24 T cell receptor beta chains sequenced from a single sample in a study of shared clonotypes between healthy human individuals. Profiled with immunoSEQ multiplex PCR; TCRdb holds only in-frame clones, not every one. In the table there are over 950,000 clones, roughly 80% of which are singletons. Sequenced material: memory CD4+ T cells from PBMCs. Noted subset: CD45RA-negative fraction. The receptors shown here come from a young man in good health. Some clones in this sample may be carry-over from other donors' samples.

J is TRBJ2-7 and V is TRBV2; D is ambiguous. Trimming took 6 bases from V and 3 from J, leaving 9 bases between them. The CDR3 length is 12 residues. Per germline, CDR1 SNHLY and CDR2 FYNNEI. This CDR3 is CASSQQHYEQYF. The CDR3 DNA sequence: TGTGCCAGCAGCCAACAGCACTACGAGCAGTACTTC.

The chain uses TRBV5-1 and TRBJ2-5, with 13 nucleotides matching TRBD2. This CDR3 contains 15 residues. V lost 2 bases to trimming and J lost 5 bases; unmatched junction nucleotides: 3. The germline CDR1 and CDR2 sequences are SGHRS and YFSETQ. CDR3 loop: CASSLLAGGRETQYF. The CDR3 DNA reads as TGCGCCAGCAGCTTACTAGCGGGAGGGCGTGAGACCCAGTACTTC.

This chain connects TRBV13 to TRBJ2-1; 7 positions match TRBD1. This CDR3 region has 15 residues. From germline, CDR1 is PRHDT and CDR2 FYEKMQ (reference sequence). The J segment lost 5 bases and the V segment lost 2 bases, leaving 6 bases of the junction unmatched. CDR3 residues: CASSLPQGSHNEQFF. Written as DNA, the CDR3 is TGTGCCAGCAGCTTACCACAGGGGTCCCACAATGAGCAGTTCTTC.

The chain links TRBV27 to TRBJ2-5, with D perhaps matching TRBD1 or TRBD2 (6 bases each). The V end was cut by 6 bases, the J end by 5 bases, with 13 bases between. Germline CDR1 is MNHEY and CDR2 is SMNVEV (reference sequence). CDR3 length: 13 amino acids. The CDR3 is CASSSGAWETQYF. The CDR3 DNA sequence: TGTGCCAGCAGCTCGGGGGCCTGGGAGACCCAGTACTTC.

This chain joins TRBV6-1 and TRBJ2-7; D is unclear. Germline CDR1 is MNHNS and CDR2 is SASEGT. The CDR3 covers 12 residues. The V gene lost 6 bases and the J gene lost 5 bases, with 11 bases spanning the gap. The CDR3: CASRIFSHEQYF. The CDR3 DNA follows: TGTGCCAGCAGGATTTTTTCCCACGAGCAGTACTTC.

A remark on this clone: Other DNA sequences in this sample translate to the same CDR3. CDR3: CASSLLGSSYNEQFF. The CDR3 bases are TGTGCCAGCAGTTTGTTGGGGAGCTCCTACAATGAGCAGTTCTTC. The rearrangement links TRBV27 to TRBJ2-1; maybe TRBD2 (5 bases). The CDR3 runs 15 residues. Germline V gene sequence: CDR1 MNHEY, CDR2 SMNVEV (reference sequence). V lost 3 bases to trimming and J lost 0 bases, with 9 bases between them.

The V and J genes are TRBV4-1 and TRBJ2-1; 7 positions match TRBD1. Trimming removed 3 bases from V and 5 bases from J; junction bases left unmatched: 7. The CDR3 is 15 residues long. In germline, CDR1 is MGHRA, CDR2 YSYEKL. The CDR3 nucleotides are TGCGCCAGCAGCCATTTCCCCGACAGGGACAATGAGCAGTTCTTC. Its protein product is CASSHFPDRDNEQFF.

In its sample, this clone was seen once. The chain recombines TRBV29-1 with TRBJ2-7; 8 bases fit TRBD1. With V trimmed by 6 bases and J by 4 bases, 5 bases remained unmatched. The germline V gene has CDR1 SQVTM and CDR2 ANQGSEA. The CDR3 runs to 12 residues. The CDR3 loop reads CSVGTGPYEQYF. CDR3 coding DNA: TGCAGCGTGGGGACAGGTCCTTACGAGCAGTACTTC.

For the CDR3, the DNA is TGTGCCAGCAGCTTAGCGGGCACAGGATCCTATGGCTACACCTTC. It is translated as CASSLAGTGSYGYTF. The chain combines TRBV11-1 with TRBJ1-2; a weak D match, TRBD1 (5 bases). V was cut by 0 bases and J by 4 bases, with 12 bases left in between. CDR3 length equals 15 residues. CDR1 is SGHAT, CDR2 FQDESV, per germline (reference sequence).

V and J are TRBV7-9 and TRBJ1-5; no clear D gene. Per the germline V gene, CDR1 is SEHNR and CDR2 is FQNEAQ (reference sequence). The CDR3 loop spans 13 amino acids. V was cut by 5 bases and J by 7 bases, with 12 bases left in between. The CDR3 DNA follows: TGTGCCAGCAGCCCCACTACAGCCCAGCCCCAGCATTTT. It translates to CASSPTTAQPQHF.

V gene TRBV28 combines with J gene TRBJ2-7; D not certain. CDR3 length equals 14 residues. The germline CDR1 and CDR2 sequences are MDHEN and SYDVKM. V lost 6 bases and J 6 bases, leaving 18 bases between the germline ends. The CDR3 spells CASRAGTPMIEQYF. The CDR3 DNA reads TGTGCCAGCAGAGCCGGCACCCCCATGATCGAGCAGTACTTC.

CDR3 sequence reads: CASTRTGTGNTIYF. The CDR3 DNA sequence: TGTGCCAGCACCCGGACAGGGACGGGAAACACCATATATTTT. The chain joins TRBV7-2 to TRBJ1-3; 8 bases match TRBD1. Unmatched junction bases numbered 6, after V lost 7 bases and J lost 4 bases. The CDR3 totals 14 residues. Germline assignment: CDR1 SGHTA and CDR2 FQGNSA. The whole variable domain, remainder taken from reference TRBV7-2 and TRBJ1-3, is GAGVSQSPSNKVTEKGKDVELRCDPISGHTALYWYRQSLGQGLEFLIYFQGNSAPDKSGLPSDRFSAERTGGSVSTLTIQRTQQEDSAVYLCASTRTGTGNTIYFGEGSWLTVV.

This clone was detected only once. The CDR3: CASSSPLGVAGGPSSYNEQFF. The CDR3 nucleotides read TGTGCCAGCAGCTCCCCTTTAGGTGTAGCGGGAGGTCCCAGCTCCTACAATGAGCAGTTCTTC. V is TRBV7-3 and J is TRBJ2-1; 10 positions agree with TRBD2. Germline CDR1 SGHTA, CDR2 FQGTGA. CDR3 size: 21 residues. Losses at the gene ends were 4 bases for V and 0 bases for J; bases not matched to a gene: 18.

This clone was picked up a small number of times. The chain recombines TRBV2 with TRBJ1-2; no reliable D call. Trimming cost V 3 bases and J 5 bases, with 7 bases left between them. The CDR3 contains 12 residues. Germline V CDR1 and CDR2: SNHLY, FYNNEI. The CDR3 DNA sequence: TGTGCCAGCAGTGACAGAAAATATGGCTACACCTTC. Translation: CASSDRKYGYTF.

At least ten counts were recorded for this clone. The chain links TRBV7-3 to TRBJ2-1, with a possible D match to TRBD2 (6 bases). This CDR3 has 13 residues. The germline gives CDR1 SGHTA, CDR2 FQGTGA. The germline V and J ends were trimmed by 2 bases and 14 bases, with 16 bases remaining between them. The chain's CDR3 is CASSLASGTVEFF. CDR3 DNA sequence: TGTGCCAGCAGCTTAGCCTCCGGGACTGTTGAGTTCTTC.

This chain uses TRBV5-4 with TRBJ1-1, with TRBD1 as a possible D gene (5 bases). The V end lost 4 bases, the J end lost 0 bases, and 10 bases lay between the germline ends. The germline V gene encodes CDR1 SGHNT and CDR2 YYREEE (reference sequence). The CDR3 sequence is 14 residues long. In DNA, the CDR3 is TGTGCCAGCAGCGAAACAGGTTTGAACACTGAAGCTTTCTTT. Its protein product is CASSETGLNTEAFF. The full variable domain, its missing parts supplied by reference TRBV5-4 and TRBJ1-1, is ETGVTQSPTHLIKTRGQQVTLRCSSQSGHNTVSWYQQALGQGPQFIFQYYREEENGRGNFPPRFSGLQFPNYSSELNVNALELDDSALYLCASSETGLNTEAFFGQGTRLTVV.

This clone appeared once. The genes are TRBV28 and TRBJ1-2, with D possibly matching TRBD1 (6 bases). Germline V lookup: CDR1 MDHEN, CDR2 SYDVKM. V gave up 8 bases and J gave up 2 bases, with 18 bases separating them. The CDR3 sequence is 15 residues long. The CDR3 DNA reads TGTGCCAGCGGTTCCCCCAGGGGAACCAACTATGGCTACACCTTC. Translated: CASGSPRGTNYGYTF.

The rearrangement uses TRBV5-4 and TRBJ2-2; D is unresolved. This CDR3 has 13 amino acids. Trimming removed 4 bases at V and 4 bases at J, with 8 bases between. Germline CDR1 is SGHNT and CDR2 is YYREEE (reference sequence). The CDR3 DNA sequence: TGTGCCAGCAGCCTGGACCTCACCGGGGAGCTGTTTTTT. It codes for CASSLDLTGELFF.

The chain uses TRBV14 and TRBJ1-2; D gene ambiguous. CDR3 length: 14 residues. CDR1 and CDR2 (germline): SGHDN, FVKESK. Trimming stripped 2 bases from V and 2 bases from J, with 9 bases between. CDR3 sequence: CASSQRRHNYGYTF. The CDR3 DNA reads TGTGCCAGCAGCCAACGCCGCCACAACTATGGCTACACCTTC.

The chain links TRBV27 to TRBJ2-1; 8 positions agree with TRBD2. The V and J ends lost 2 bases and 1 base, in that order; junction bases with no gene match: 1. In germline, CDR1 is MNHEY, CDR2 SMNVEV (reference sequence). The CDR3 contains 15 residues. The CDR3 bases are TGTGCCAGCAGTTTAATAGCGGGATCCTACAATGAGCAGTTCTTC. It is translated as CASSLIAGSYNEQFF.

V gene TRBV28 combines with J gene TRBJ2-5; 7 bases align to TRBD1. This CDR3 has 13 amino acids. Losses at the gene ends were 8 bases for V and 5 bases for J; bases not matched to a gene: 8. CDR1 is MDHEN, CDR2 SYDVKM, per germline. The CDR3, as DNA: TGTGCCAGCCAGATACAGGGGCGGGAGACCCAGTACTTC. It is translated as CASQIQGRETQYF.

The rearrangement joins TRBV5-4 to TRBJ1-2; D unclear. This CDR3 comprises 12 residues. Germline V lookup: CDR1 SGHNT, CDR2 YYREEE (reference sequence). Between the trimmed V and J ends, which lost 1 base and 6 bases, there was a span of 7 bases. The CDR3 protein is CASSLLSNGYTF. CDR3 nucleotide sequence: TGTGCCAGCAGCTTGTTGTCTAATGGCTACACCTTC.

As to this clone: A far bigger clonotype differs at one base, so this is likely a read error. V gene TRBV30 combines with J gene TRBJ2-5; D ambiguous. V lost 0 bases and J 2 bases, leaving 4 bases between the germline ends. Per the germline V gene, CDR1 is GTSNPN and CDR2 is SVGIG (reference sequence). The CDR3 has 12 residues. The CDR3 bases are TGTGCCTGGAGTGTACGGCAAGAGACCCAGTACTTC. This translates into CAWSVRQETQYF.

This clone appeared a single time. Other nucleotide sequences from this sample produce the same CDR3. This chain links TRBV2 with TRBJ2-7; tentative D call: TRBD1 (6 bases). CDR3 length: 14 amino acids. CDR1 is SNHLY and CDR2 is FYNNEI in the germline V gene. The V gene lost 5 bases and the J gene lost 0 bases, with 11 bases spanning the gap. This CDR3 is CASSSQGTSYEQYF. The CDR3 coding sequence is TGTGCCAGCAGTTCACAGGGCACCTCCTACGAGCAGTACTTC.